These 5 T cell receptor beta chains were sequenced from one sample in a study of blood T cell repertoires in COVID-19. The data were produced by immunoSEQ multiplex PCR, yet TCRdb's version contains in-frame clones alone and is incomplete. In the table there are about 220,000 clones, roughly 84% of which are singletons. The source material was peripheral blood. The receptors shown here come from a woman of 80 years or more with acute or convalescent COVID-19.

The genes are TRBV19 and TRBJ1-5, with D uncertain. Per germline, CDR1 LNHDA and CDR2 SQIVND (reference sequence). V gave up 5 bases and J gave up 5 bases, with 13 bases separating them. This CDR3 region has 14 residues. The CDR3 nucleotides are TGTGCCAGTAGTGCTGAGAGGAGGGATCAGCCCCAGCATTTT. Translated, it gives CASSAERRDQPQHF.

The rearrangement links TRBV5-6 to TRBJ1-6; possibly TRBD1 for D (5 bases). CDR3 length equals 17 residues. CDR1 is SGHDT and CDR2 is YYEEEE in the germline V gene. V lost 4 bases and J 3 bases, leaving 17 bases between the germline ends. The CDR3 coding sequence is TGTGCCAGCAGCCTGAACACAGGACGAATCTATAATTCACCCCTCCACTTT. It encodes CASSLNTGRIYNSPLHF.

The chain has TRBV4-1 and TRBJ1-1; possibly TRBD1 for D (5 bases). CDR1 is MGHRA, CDR2 YSYEKL, per germline. This CDR3 has 15 amino acids. The V gene lost 3 bases and the J gene lost 3 bases, with 14 bases spanning the gap. The CDR3 bases are TGCGCCAGCAGCCAGAGGGGTGGAGGGGACACTGAAGCTTTCTTT. It encodes CASSQRGGGDTEAFF.

This chain uses TRBV4-2 with TRBJ2-7, with a possible D match to TRBD2 (7 bases). CDR1 is LGHNA and CDR2 is YNFKEQ in the germline V gene. With 4 bases removed from V and 5 bases from J, the gap between germline ends came to 30 bases. The CDR3 has 19 residues. CDR3 coding DNA: TGTGCCAGCAGCCTCTTCCCCGGGGGGCGGGGCCCAACGGCAAACGAGCAGTACTTC. Its translation is CASSLFPGGRGPTANEQYF.

The CDR3 loop is CATSDEKRVSEQYF. The DNA of the CDR3 is TGTGCCACCAGTGACGAAAAACGGGTCAGTGAGCAGTACTTC. This chain uses TRBV24-1 with TRBJ2-7; D unclear. V shed 4 bases and J shed 7 bases, with 16 bases lying between them. The CDR3 totals 14 residues. Germline-derived CDR1 and CDR2 are KGHDR and SFDVKD.